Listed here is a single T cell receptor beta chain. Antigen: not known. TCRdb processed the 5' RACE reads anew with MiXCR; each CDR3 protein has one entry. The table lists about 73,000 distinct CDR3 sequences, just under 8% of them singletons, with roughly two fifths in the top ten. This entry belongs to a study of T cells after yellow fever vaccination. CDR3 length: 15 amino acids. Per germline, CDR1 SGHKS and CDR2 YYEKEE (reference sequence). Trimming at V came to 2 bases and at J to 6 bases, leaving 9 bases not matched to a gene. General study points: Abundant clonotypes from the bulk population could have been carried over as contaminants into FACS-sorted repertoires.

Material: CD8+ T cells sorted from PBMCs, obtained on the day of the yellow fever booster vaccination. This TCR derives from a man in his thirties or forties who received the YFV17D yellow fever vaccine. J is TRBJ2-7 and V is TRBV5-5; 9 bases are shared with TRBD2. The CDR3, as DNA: TGTGCCAGCAGCTTAATGGCGGGAGGGCCGGCCGAGCAGTACTTC. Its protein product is CASSLMAGGPAEQYF.